These T cell receptor beta chains were read from a single sample in a study of T-cell reconstitution after alpha-beta-depleted transplantation in children. TCRdb processed the PCR reads anew with MiXCR; each CDR3 protein has one entry. The data contain around 450,000 distinct CDR3 sequences, over 40% of them singletons. The sequences come from PBMCs, collected before TCRalphabeta/CD19-depleted stem cell transplant. The source is a girl aged 2 to 10 with aplastic anemia, due to receive a stem cell transplant. Both conserved end residues are part of each CDR3. D genes are given only for firm matches. Some rows mark clone size as missing; the rest say once, few, many or name a class of expanded clone.

CDR3: CASSYIASGRADTQYF
DNA: TGTGCCAGCAGTTACATTGCTAGCGGGAGGGCAGATACGCAGTATTTT
D: TRBD2
length: 16
V: TRBV6-5
J: TRBJ2-3
size: few

CDR3: CASSVAGGITDTPYF
DNA: NA
D: NA
length: 15
V: TRBV5-1
J: TRBJ2-3
size: once

CDR3: CSARGDETQSSYNEQFF
DNA: TGCAGTGCTAGGGGGGATGAGACCCAGAGCTCCTACAATGAGCAGTTCTTC
D: NA
length: 17
V: TRBV20-1
J: TRBJ2-1
size: many

CDR3: CAIKYRAKGTEAFF
DNA: TGTGCCATCAAGTACAGGGCTAAAGGCACTGAAGCTTTCTTT
D: NA
length: 14
V: TRBV10-3
J: TRBJ1-1
size: many

CDR3: CSARGPSRGLGTDTQYF
DNA: TGCAGTGCTAGAGGACCCTCGCGGGGTCTCGGAACAGATACGCAGTATTTT
D: NA
length: 17
V: TRBV20-1
J: TRBJ2-3
size: NA

CDR3: CASSLPGLNTEAFF
DNA: TGTGCCAGCAGCTTACCAGGGCTGAACACTGAAGCTTTCTTT
D: NA
length: 14
V: TRBV7-2
J: TRBJ1-1
size: few

CDR3: CASSRSGSTSGPRSHLGEQYF
DNA: TGCGCCAGCAGCCGGAGTGGGTCTACTTCGGGGCCCCGATCCCATCTGGGGGAGCAGTACTTC
D: NA
length: 21
V: TRBV5-1
J: TRBJ2-7
size: NA

CDR3: CSVFLSGSTEAFF
DNA: TGCAGCGTTTTCCTTTCGGGTAGCACTGAAGCTTTCTTT
D: NA
length: 13
V: TRBV29-1
J: TRBJ1-1
size: NA

CDR3: CASDLRVRDSGNTIYF
DNA: TGTGCCAGCGACCTTAGAGTGCGGGACTCTGGAAACACCATATATTTT
D: NA
length: 16
V: TRBV21-1
J: TRBJ1-3
size: NA

CDR3: CSVIRQTQYF
DNA: TGCAGCGTCATACGGCAGACCCAGTACTTC
D: NA
length: 10
V: TRBV29-1
J: TRBJ2-5
size: NA

CDR3: CASSDRNNEQFF
DNA: TGTGCCAGCAGCGACAGAAACAATGAGCAGTTCTTC
D: NA
length: 12
V: TRBV7-6
J: TRBJ2-1
size: many

CDR3: CASSLALAGTEQFF
DNA: TGTGCCAGCAGCTTAGCGCTAGCGGGCACTGAGCAGTTCTTC
D: TRBD2
length: 14
V: TRBV7-8
J: TRBJ2-1
size: NA

CDR3: CSVASGTNSYNEQFF
DNA: TGCAGCGTTGCTAGCGGGACTAACTCCTACAATGAGCAGTTCTTC
D: TRBD2
length: 15
V: TRBV29-1
J: TRBJ2-1
size: NA

CDR3: CSAWKGTGTDTQYF
DNA: TGCAGTGCTTGGAAGGGGACAGGCACAGATACGCAGTATTTT
D: TRBD1
length: 14
V: TRBV20-1
J: TRBJ2-3
size: few

CDR3: CSARDQDGPSSYNEQFF
DNA: TGCAGTGCTAGAGATCAGGACGGTCCAAGCTCCTACAATGAGCAGTTCTTC
D: NA
length: 17
V: TRBV20-1
J: TRBJ2-1
size: many

CDR3: CASSLLGQGSPNTEAFF
DNA: TGTGCCAGCAGTTTATTGGGACAGGGGTCCCCCAACACTGAAGCTTTCTTT
D: TRBD1
length: 17
V: TRBV12-3/TRBV12-4
J: TRBJ1-1
size: NA

CDR3: CSASRLATDTQYF
DNA: TGCAGTGCTTCAAGACTAGCGACAGATACGCAGTATTTT
D: TRBD2
length: 13
V: TRBV20-1
J: TRBJ2-3
size: many

CDR3: CASSERGAGGGYTF
DNA: TGTGCCAGCAGTGAACGGGGGGCAGGGGGAGGCTACACCTTC
D: TRBD1
length: 14
V: TRBV25-1
J: TRBJ1-2
size: many

CDR3: CASSFDGSTDTQYF
DNA: TGTGCCAGCAGCTTCGACGGTAGCACAGATACGCAGTATTTT
D: NA
length: 14
V: TRBV7-2
J: TRBJ2-3
size: many

CDR3: CSASIREEGYTF
DNA: TGCAGTGCTAGCATTCGGGAGGAGGGCTACACCTTC
D: NA
length: 12
V: TRBV20-1
J: TRBJ1-2
size: NA

CDR3: CASSPGLAGGGQETQYF
DNA: TGTGCCAGCAGCCCGGGACTAGCGGGAGGTGGACAAGAGACCCAGTACTTC
D: TRBD2
length: 17
V: TRBV5-5
J: TRBJ2-5
size: many

CDR3: CASSTPGEFYGYTF
DNA: TGTGCCAGCAGCACCCCGGGAGAATTCTATGGCTACACCTTC
D: NA
length: 14
V: TRBV7-2
J: TRBJ1-2
size: many

CDR3: CSCPRGTDTQYF
DNA: TGCAGCTGCCCAAGGGGGACAGATACGCAGTATTTT
D: NA
length: 12
V: TRBV20-1
J: TRBJ2-3
size: few

CDR3: CASSGGRGPGWEQYF
DNA: TGTGCCAGCAGTGGGGGCCGGGGCCCAGGGTGGGAGCAGTACTTC
D: NA
length: 15
V: TRBV28
J: TRBJ2-7
size: NA

CDR3: CASSERVETQYF
DNA: TGTGCCAGCAGTGAAAGGGTGGAGACCCAGTACTTC
D: NA
length: 12
V: TRBV2
J: TRBJ2-5
size: few

CDR3: CASSFGGSGSGYTF
DNA: TGTGCCAGCAGTTTTGGGGGCTCCGGGAGTGGCTACACCTTC
D: NA
length: 14
V: TRBV12-3/TRBV12-4
J: TRBJ1-2
size: many

CDR3: CSAELAGETQYF
DNA: TGCAGTGCCGAACTAGCCGGGGAGACCCAGTACTTC
D: NA
length: 12
V: TRBV20-1
J: TRBJ2-5
size: many

CDR3: CASSLSGGGFRDTQYF
DNA: TGTGCCAGCAGTCTTTCAGGGGGAGGATTCAGGGATACGCAGTATTTT
D: NA
length: 16
V: TRBV7-2
J: TRBJ2-3
size: NA

CDR3: CASSQEQGGVGQPQHF
DNA: TGCGCCAGCAGCCAAGAACAGGGGGGAGTAGGACAGCCCCAGCATTTT
D: TRBD1
length: 16
V: TRBV4-1
J: TRBJ1-5
size: NA

CDR3: CASSLGGLAGGRDNEQFF
DNA: TGTGCCAGCAGTTTAGGGGGACTAGCGGGAGGAAGAGACAATGAGCAGTTCTTC
D: TRBD2
length: 18
V: TRBV12-3/TRBV12-4
J: TRBJ2-1
size: few

CDR3: CASSLSQGGYNEQFF
DNA: TGTGCCAGCAGCTTAAGTCAGGGAGGTTACAATGAGCAGTTCTTC
D: NA
length: 15
V: TRBV7-2
J: TRBJ2-1
size: many

CDR3: CASSPSPHSDRGGRSEQYF
DNA: TGTGCCAGCAGCCCTAGCCCTCATTCGGACAGGGGGGGTCGAAGCGAGCAGTACTTC
D: TRBD1
length: 19
V: TRBV11-2
J: TRBJ2-7
size: NA

CDR3: CASSHLQGHGTEAFF
DNA: TGTGCCAGCAGCCATCTACAGGGGCATGGCACTGAAGCTTTCTTT
D: TRBD1
length: 15
V: TRBV5-6
J: TRBJ1-1
size: NA

CDR3: CATKASGGQIMGEQYF
DNA: TGTGCCACAAAGGCTAGCGGGGGGCAGATAATGGGAGAGCAGTACTTC
D: TRBD2
length: 16
V: TRBV7-8
J: TRBJ2-7
size: NA

CDR3: CASTPGLTYNEQFF
DNA: TGTGCCAGCACCCCAGGACTAACCTACAATGAGCAGTTCTTC
D: NA
length: 14
V: TRBV28
J: TRBJ2-1
size: once

CDR3: CASSPYADEYEQYF
DNA: TGTGCCAGCAGCCCCTACGCCGATGAGTACGAGCAGTACTTC
D: NA
length: 14
V: TRBV11-2
J: TRBJ2-7
size: NA

CDR3: CSVVGLGPETQYF
DNA: TGCAGCGTCGTGGGGCTGGGGCCAGAGACCCAGTACTTC
D: NA
length: 13
V: TRBV29-1
J: TRBJ2-5
size: NA

CDR3: CASSPSVDYEQYF
DNA: TGTGCCAGCAGCCCTTCGGTCGACTACGAGCAGTACTTC
D: NA
length: 13
V: TRBV7-6
J: TRBJ2-7
size: once

CDR3: CASSGGRRETQYF
DNA: TGTGCCAGCAGTGGGGGCCGACGAGAGACCCAGTACTTC
D: NA
length: 13
V: TRBV2
J: TRBJ2-5
size: NA

CDR3: CASSAPRAGGTNEQFF
DNA: TGTGCCAGCAGTGCCCCCCGCGCGGGAGGGACCAATGAGCAGTTCTTC
D: TRBD2
length: 16
V: TRBV28
J: TRBJ2-1
size: NA

CDR3: CSVGDSLYGYTF
DNA: TGCAGCGTTGGGGACAGTCTCTATGGCTACACCTTC
D: TRBD1
length: 12
V: TRBV29-1
J: TRBJ1-2
size: NA

CDR3: CASSQERGGRNGNEQFF
DNA: TGTGCCAGCAGCCAAGAGCGGGGGGGTCGAAACGGCAATGAGCAGTTCTTC
D: TRBD2
length: 17
V: TRBV4-2
J: TRBJ2-1
size: NA

CDR3: CASSGEGQGHNYEQYF
DNA: TGTGCCAGCTCGGGGGAAGGGCAGGGCCATAACTACGAGCAGTACTTC
D: NA
length: 16
V: TRBV18
J: TRBJ2-7
size: NA

CDR3: CASSQDRGGQPQHF
DNA: TGCGCCAGCAGCCAAGATCGGGGGGGCCAGCCCCAGCATTTT
D: NA
length: 14
V: TRBV4-3
J: TRBJ1-5
size: NA